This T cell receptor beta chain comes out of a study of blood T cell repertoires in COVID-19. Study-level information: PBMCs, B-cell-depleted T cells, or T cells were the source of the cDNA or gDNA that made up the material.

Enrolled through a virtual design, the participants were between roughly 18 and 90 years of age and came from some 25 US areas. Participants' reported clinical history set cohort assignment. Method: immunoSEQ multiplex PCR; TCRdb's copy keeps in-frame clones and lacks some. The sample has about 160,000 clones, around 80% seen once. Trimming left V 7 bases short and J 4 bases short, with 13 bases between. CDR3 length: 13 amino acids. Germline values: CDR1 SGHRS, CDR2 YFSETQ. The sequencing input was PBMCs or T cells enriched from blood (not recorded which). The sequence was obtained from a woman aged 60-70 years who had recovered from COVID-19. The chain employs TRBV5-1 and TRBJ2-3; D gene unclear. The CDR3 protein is CASRPLLADTQYF. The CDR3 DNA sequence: TGCGCCAGCCGCCCTTTACTGGCAGATACGCAGTATTTT.